These 22 T cell receptor beta chains share one sample of origin, sequenced in a study of T-cell memory formation after mild COVID-19. MiXCR, applied by TCRdb to the 5' RACE reads, yields one record per CDR3 protein. This sample carries a few hundred thousand distinct CDR3 sequences, 20% to 25% of them seen once, and the ten largest clones take 8.8%. Sequenced input: PBMCs or a T cell subset sorted from them (not recorded which). The receptors originated from an adult woman who had mild COVID-19 (a few samples of this study predate the infection). Cell type and time point are not known.

The chain joins TRBV29-1 to TRBJ2-5, with 9 bases fitting TRBD1. The junction had 10 bases not matched to a gene; V was cut back by 7 bases and J by 4 bases. Germline V gives CDR1 SQVTM, CDR2 ANQGSEA. There are 14 residues in the CDR3. The CDR3 DNA follows: TGCAGCGCTATGACAGGGGGTATTGGAGAGACCCAGTACTTC. Its protein product is CSAMTGGIGETQYF.

This clonotype occurred a few times. The chain recombines TRBV5-5 with TRBJ2-5; D is ambiguous. Trimming shortened V by 2 bases and J by 2 bases, and 7 bases separated the two germline ends. The germline V gene encodes CDR1 SGHKS and CDR2 YYEKEE (reference sequence). CDR3 size: 13 residues. The CDR3 reads CASSFDPQETQYF. CDR3 DNA sequence: TGTGCCAGCAGCTTTGACCCGCAAGAGACCCAGTACTTC.

A few counts support this clonotype. CDR3 region: CASRAGDGNEKLFF. CDR3 sequence (DNA): TGTGCCAGCAGGGCAGGGGATGGTAATGAAAAACTGTTTTTT. The chain combines TRBV7-9 with TRBJ1-4; D may be TRBD1 (6 bases). Per germline, CDR1 SEHNR and CDR2 FQNEAQ (reference sequence). The CDR3 loop spans 14 amino acids. The germline V and J ends were trimmed by 6 bases and 4 bases, with 12 bases remaining between them. Drawing the rest from reference TRBV7-9 and TRBJ1-4, the complete variable domain is DTGVSQNPRHKITKRGQNVTFRCDPISEHNRLYWYRQTLGQGPEFLTYFQNEAQLEKSRLLSDRFSAERPKGSFSTLEIQRTEQGDSAMYLCASRAGDGNEKLFFGSGTQLSVL.

The V call is TRBV5-1, the J call TRBJ2-7; tentative D call: TRBD1 (7 bases). This CDR3 comprises 14 residues. Germline V gene data show CDR1 as SGHRS and CDR2 as YFSETQ. The V end was cut by 0 bases, the J end by 6 bases, with 13 bases between. CDR3 amino acids: CASSLARGASEQYF. CDR3 coding DNA: TGCGCCAGCAGCTTGGCCAGGGGGGCGAGCGAGCAGTACTTC.

The rearrangement joins TRBV7-9 to TRBJ2-3; D uncertain. Germline V gene data show CDR1 as SEHNR and CDR2 as FQNEAQ (reference sequence). V was shortened by 0 bases and J by 0 bases, with 13 bases between the two germline ends. There are 17 residues in the CDR3. The CDR3 DNA reads as TGTGCCAGCAGCTTAGCGCACGTCGGTCTCAGCACAGATACGCAGTATTTT. It translates to CASSLAHVGLSTDTQYF.

This clonotype has just a few counts. This chain joins TRBV27 and TRBJ1-2; no definite D call. Germline V gene sequence: CDR1 MNHEY, CDR2 SMNVEV (reference sequence). V gave up 3 bases and J gave up 6 bases, with 11 bases separating them. The CDR3 has 13 residues. For the CDR3, the DNA is TGTGCCAGCAGTTTGGGCGGTTACAATGGCTACACCTTC. It yields the protein CASSLGGYNGYTF.

The DNA of the CDR3 is TGTGCCAGCAGCTTAGATTCGGGACCCCCCGTTGATGAGCAGTTCTTC. Translated: CASSLDSGPPVDEQFF. The chain recombines TRBV11-2 with TRBJ2-1; D tentatively fits TRBD1 or TRBD2 (5 bases each). V lost 0 bases, J lost 8 bases, and 17 bases lay in between. Germline lookup yields CDR1 SGHAT and CDR2 FQNNGV. This CDR3 comprises 16 residues.

The chain joins TRBV4-1 to TRBJ2-7; possibly TRBD1 or TRBD2 for D (5 bases each). V was cut by 5 bases and J by 1 base, with 12 bases left in between. The germline V gene has CDR1 MGHRA and CDR2 YSYEKL. CDR3 length equals 14 residues. DNA of the CDR3: TGCGCCAGCAGCTTCGGGGCGCTTTCCTACGAGCAGTACTTC. Protein product: CASSFGALSYEQYF.

The chain couples TRBV24-1 to TRBJ2-3; D perhaps matches TRBD2 (6 bases). Trimming took off 3 bases at V and 2 bases at J, with 11 bases between the two ends. CDR1 and CDR2 (germline): KGHDR, SFDVKD. The CDR3 totals 15 residues. The CDR3 spells CATSDRGFHTDTQYF. CDR3 nucleotide sequence: TGTGCCACCAGTGATCGGGGGTTCCACACAGATACGCAGTATTTT.

The table lists this clonotype with many counts. The rearrangement joins TRBV5-1 to TRBJ2-7, with 8 bases aligning to TRBD1. Looked up from germline, CDR1 is SGHRS and CDR2 is YFSETQ. The CDR3 runs to 14 residues. Trimming removed 4 bases from V and 0 bases from J; junction bases left unmatched: 3. CDR3 region: CASSSGQGSYEQYF. CDR3 coding DNA: TGCGCCAGCAGCAGCGGACAGGGCTCCTACGAGCAGTACTTC.

This clonotype was counted only a few times. As DNA, the CDR3 is TGTGCCAGCAGCGTAACTAGCGGGGGGAACACAGATACGCAGTATTTT. Translating gives CASSVTSGGNTDTQYF. The chain couples TRBV7-8 to TRBJ2-3; TRBD2 agrees at 12 bases. The V gene end was trimmed by 5 bases and the J gene end by 2 bases; junction bases not matched to a gene: 5. Germline values: CDR1 SGHVS, CDR2 FQNEAQ. This CDR3 has 16 amino acids.

This clonotype was seen only a few times. This chain links TRBV15 with TRBJ1-2; 12 bases line up with TRBD1. The CDR3 runs to 14 residues. Germline CDR1 and CDR2: LNHNV and YYDKDF (reference sequence). V trimming: 7 bases; J trimming: 5 bases; junction bases outside the gene matches: 5. CDR3 DNA sequence: TGTGCCACCACCCGGGACAGGGGGCATTATGGCTACACCTTC. Its protein is CATTRDRGHYGYTF.

This clonotype was seen only once. The CDR3 DNA follows: TGCGCCAGCAGACCACAACGGGACAGGGAACAGTTCTTC. Protein product: CASRPQRDREQFF. The chain links TRBV5-1 to TRBJ2-1; 9 positions agree with TRBD1. Germline loops: CDR1 SGHRS, CDR2 YFSETQ. V shed 5 bases and J 13 bases; nucleotides not matched to a gene: 10. There are 13 residues in the CDR3.

The chain combines TRBV2 with TRBJ1-1; no clear D gene. There are 13 residues in the CDR3. Trimming took off 6 bases at V and 1 base at J, with 9 bases between the two ends. Germline CDR1 SNHLY, CDR2 FYNNEI. This chain's CDR3 is CASRPSWNTEAFF. The CDR3, as DNA: TGTGCCAGCAGACCCAGCTGGAACACTGAAGCTTTCTTT.

This clonotype was observed a few times. The gene calls are TRBV9 and TRBJ2-1; D is undetermined. From germline, CDR1 is SGDLS and CDR2 YYNGEE. Between the trimmed V and J ends, which lost 4 bases and 2 bases, there was a span of 16 bases. The length of the CDR3 is 16 residues. The CDR3 nucleotides read TGTGCCAGCAGCCAGACGCGTGACTTGGCCTACAATGAGCAGTTCTTC. This codes for CASSQTRDLAYNEQFF.

This clonotype occurred a few times. This rearrangement joins TRBV6-5 to TRBJ2-3, with D possibly matching TRBD2 (6 bases). Germline V gene data show CDR1 as MNHEY and CDR2 as SVGAGI. This CDR3 contains 17 residues. The germline V and J ends were trimmed by 2 bases and 3 bases, with 18 bases remaining between them. The CDR3 DNA reads as TGTGCCAGCAGTTACGTCTCTCGACTAGGTGGGACAGATACGCAGTATTTT. It translates to CASSYVSRLGGTDTQYF.

This clonotype was seen many times. CDR3 in amino acids: CASSLGPRGHSNQPQHF. As DNA, the CDR3 is TGTGCCAGCAGCTTGGGGCCGCGAGGGCATAGCAATCAGCCCCAGCATTTT. This sequence joins TRBV5-6 and TRBJ1-5; D uncertain. The CDR3 runs to 17 residues. The germline V gene encodes CDR1 SGHDT and CDR2 YYEEEE. The V end was cut by 0 bases, the J end by 0 bases, with 13 bases between.

The J gene is TRBJ2-1, the V gene TRBV9, with 10 bases matching TRBD2. The CDR3 runs 16 residues. Germline V lookup: CDR1 SGDLS, CDR2 YYNGEE. After removal of 3 bases from V and 2 bases from J, the junction contained 5 bases not matched to a gene. The CDR3 reads CASSAIAGGTYNEQFF. The CDR3 bases are TGTGCCAGCAGCGCGATAGCGGGAGGTACCTACAATGAGCAGTTCTTC.

Only a few counts were recorded for this clonotype. The chain is built from TRBV7-3 and TRBJ2-3; TRBD2 matches 10 bases. V was pared by 1 base and J by 0 bases, with 4 bases of the junction left unmatched. This CDR3 has 17 amino acids. Germline CDR1 is SGHTA and CDR2 is FQGTGA. The CDR3 DNA sequence: TGTGCCAGCAGCTTAAGGACTAGCGGAACTAGCACAGATACGCAGTATTTT. This gives the protein CASSLRTSGTSTDTQYF.

The V call is TRBV4-2, the J call TRBJ1-3; the D gene is possibly TRBD1 (5 bases). This CDR3 is 17 amino acids long. Trimming took 1 base from V and 4 from J, leaving 17 bases between them. The germline CDR1 and CDR2 sequences are LGHNA and YNFKEQ. CDR3 bases: TGTGCCAGCAGCCAAGTACAGGATTACCTCCGCGGAAACACCATATATTTT. Protein product: CASSQVQDYLRGNTIYF.

This clonotype appeared a few times. This chain joins TRBV3-1 and TRBJ2-7; 7 nucleotides agree with TRBD2. The CDR3 has 13 residues. CDR1 LGHDT and CDR2 YNNKEL come from the germline V gene (reference sequence). The junction had 5 bases not matched to a gene; V was cut back by 6 bases and J by 3 bases. CDR3 DNA sequence: TGTGCCAGCAGTTACGGGAGGTACTACGAGCAGTACTTC. Residues: CASSYGRYYEQYF.

The J gene is TRBJ2-1, the V gene TRBV7-9; D is undetermined. The CDR3 consists of 12 residues. Trimming removed 9 bases at V and 4 bases at J, with 10 bases between. Germline CDR1 SEHNR, CDR2 FQNEAQ (reference sequence). Written as DNA, the CDR3 is TGTGCCAGTGGAACAGATTACAATGAGCAGTTCTTC. Translating it yields CASGTDYNEQFF. Filled out from reference TRBV7-9 and TRBJ2-1, the complete variable domain reads DTGVSQNPRHKITKRGQNVTFRCDPISEHNRLYWYRQTLGQGPEFLTYFQNEAQLEKSRLLSDRFSAERPKGSFSTLEIQRTEQGDSAMYLCASGTDYNEQFFGPGTRLTVL.